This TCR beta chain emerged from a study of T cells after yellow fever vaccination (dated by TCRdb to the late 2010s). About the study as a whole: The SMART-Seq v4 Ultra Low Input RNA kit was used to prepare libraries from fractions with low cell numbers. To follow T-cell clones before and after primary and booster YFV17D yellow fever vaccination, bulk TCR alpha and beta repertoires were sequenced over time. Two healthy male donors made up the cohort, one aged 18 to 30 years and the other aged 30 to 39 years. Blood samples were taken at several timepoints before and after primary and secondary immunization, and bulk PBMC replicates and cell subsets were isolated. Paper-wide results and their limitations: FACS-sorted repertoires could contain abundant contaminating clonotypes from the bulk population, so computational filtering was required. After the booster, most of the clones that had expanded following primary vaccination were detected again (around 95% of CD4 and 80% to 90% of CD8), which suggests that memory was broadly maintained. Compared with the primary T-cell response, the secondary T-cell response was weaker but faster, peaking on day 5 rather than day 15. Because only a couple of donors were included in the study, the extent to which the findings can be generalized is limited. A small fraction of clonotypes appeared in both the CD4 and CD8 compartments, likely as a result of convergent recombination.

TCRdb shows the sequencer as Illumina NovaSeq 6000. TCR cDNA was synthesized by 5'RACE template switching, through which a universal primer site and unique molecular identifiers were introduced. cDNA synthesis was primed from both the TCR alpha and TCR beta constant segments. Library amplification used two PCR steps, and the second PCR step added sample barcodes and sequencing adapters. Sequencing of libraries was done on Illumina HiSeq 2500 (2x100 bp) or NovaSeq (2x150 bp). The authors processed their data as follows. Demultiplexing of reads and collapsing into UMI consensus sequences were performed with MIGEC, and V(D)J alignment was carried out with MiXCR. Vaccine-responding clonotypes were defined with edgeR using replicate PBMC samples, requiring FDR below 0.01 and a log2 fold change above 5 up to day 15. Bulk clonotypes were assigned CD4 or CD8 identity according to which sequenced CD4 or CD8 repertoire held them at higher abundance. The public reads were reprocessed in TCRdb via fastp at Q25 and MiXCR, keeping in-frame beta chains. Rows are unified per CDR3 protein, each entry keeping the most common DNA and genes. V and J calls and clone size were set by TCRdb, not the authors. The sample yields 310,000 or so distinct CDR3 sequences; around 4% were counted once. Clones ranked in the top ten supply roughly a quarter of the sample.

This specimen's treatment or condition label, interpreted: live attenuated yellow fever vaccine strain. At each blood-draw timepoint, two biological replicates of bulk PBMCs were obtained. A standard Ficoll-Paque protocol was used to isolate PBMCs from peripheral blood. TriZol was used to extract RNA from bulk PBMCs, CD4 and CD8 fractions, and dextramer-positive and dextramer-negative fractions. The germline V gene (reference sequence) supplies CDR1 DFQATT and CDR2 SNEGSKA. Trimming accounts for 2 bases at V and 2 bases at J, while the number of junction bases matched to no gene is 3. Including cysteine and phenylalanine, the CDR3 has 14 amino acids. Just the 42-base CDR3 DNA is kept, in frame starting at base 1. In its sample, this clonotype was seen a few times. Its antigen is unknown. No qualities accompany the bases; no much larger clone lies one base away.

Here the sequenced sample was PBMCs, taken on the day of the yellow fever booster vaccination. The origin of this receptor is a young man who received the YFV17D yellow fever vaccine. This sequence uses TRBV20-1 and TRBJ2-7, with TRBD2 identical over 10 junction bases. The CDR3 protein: CSARPGLAPYEQYF. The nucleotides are TGCAGTGCTAGACCGGGACTAGCGCCCTACGAGCAGTACTTC.